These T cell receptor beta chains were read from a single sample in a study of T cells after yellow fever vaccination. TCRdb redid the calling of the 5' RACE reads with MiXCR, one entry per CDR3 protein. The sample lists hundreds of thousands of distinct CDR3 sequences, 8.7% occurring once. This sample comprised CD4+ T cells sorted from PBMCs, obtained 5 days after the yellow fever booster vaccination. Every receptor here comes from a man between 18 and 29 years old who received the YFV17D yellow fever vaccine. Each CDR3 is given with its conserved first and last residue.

CDR3aa: CASSDGTGDTQYF; len: 13; v_gene: TRBV6-4
CDR3aa: CASSLQDYGSPLHF; len: 14; v_gene: TRBV7-8
CDR3aa: CASSPPGSRVDTQYF; len: 15; v_gene: TRBV18
CDR3aa: CASSYAQSPTGELFF; len: 15; v_gene: TRBV6-2/TRBV6-3
CDR3aa: CSARAGWEETQYF; len: 13; v_gene: TRBV20-1
CDR3aa: CASSPPGTGSYGYTF; len: 15; v_gene: TRBV4-3
CDR3aa: CAISEPGEGADTQYF; len: 15; v_gene: TRBV10-3
CDR3aa: CASSRGTGKNEQYF; len: 14; v_gene: TRBV19
CDR3aa: CATSDSQGQETQYF; len: 14; v_gene: TRBV24-1
CDR3aa: CASSRGGFSYNEQFF; len: 15; v_gene: TRBV12-3/TRBV12-4
CDR3aa: CASSQADPNLVGNTIYF; len: 17; v_gene: TRBV3-1
CDR3aa: CASSSLVGQGVNEQFF; len: 16; v_gene: TRBV5-6
CDR3aa: CASSYRDHRETQYF; len: 14; v_gene: TRBV5-4
CDR3aa: CSAYGKRSYNEQFF; len: 14; v_gene: TRBV20-1
CDR3aa: CASSPDLNFVQGTDTQYF; len: 18; v_gene: TRBV18
CDR3aa: CASSQGLAGQTTGELFF; len: 17; v_gene: TRBV3-1
CDR3aa: CASGQRSPLHF; len: 11; v_gene: TRBV19
CDR3aa: CATSAPSGQAGNEQFF; len: 16; v_gene: TRBV24-1
CDR3aa: CSVAGRMNTEAFF; len: 13; v_gene: TRBV29-1
CDR3aa: CASERGTQRDTQYF; len: 14; v_gene: TRBV6-2/TRBV6-3
CDR3aa: CASSLGANSNQPQHF; len: 15; v_gene: TRBV28
CDR3aa: CASSLNLIMADTQYF; len: 15; v_gene: TRBV7-2
CDR3aa: CSARDSGQGTGELFF; len: 15; v_gene: TRBV20-1
CDR3aa: CASSQGGTGFYGYTF; len: 15; v_gene: TRBV6-5
CDR3aa: CASSYVRVGSPLHF; len: 14; v_gene: TRBV6-5
CDR3aa: CASSYLGGDQPQHF; len: 14; v_gene: TRBV6-5
CDR3aa: CASSQAMLRGSGNTIYF; len: 17; v_gene: TRBV4-1
CDR3aa: CASSLTFSGELFF; len: 13; v_gene: TRBV7-3
CDR3aa: CASSPGASGANEQFF; len: 15; v_gene: TRBV5-1
CDR3aa: CASSPRQNFNYGYTF; len: 15; v_gene: TRBV7-9
CDR3aa: CASSSGTGGSRGYTF; len: 15; v_gene: TRBV7-2
CDR3aa: CASSLGGNSEKLFF; len: 14; v_gene: TRBV5-1
CDR3aa: CASSNEFGGAYEQYF; len: 15; v_gene: TRBV21-1
CDR3aa: CASRPGTGNGNTF; len: 13; v_gene: TRBV5-1
CDR3aa: CASSALTLTDTQYF; len: 14; v_gene: TRBV5-1
CDR3aa: CASSRRDRVLNTGELFF; len: 17; v_gene: TRBV6-2/TRBV6-3
CDR3aa: CASSHSLSPLHF; len: 12; v_gene: TRBV14
CDR3aa: CASSWDRGGYEQYF; len: 14; v_gene: TRBV12-3/TRBV12-4
CDR3aa: CSVSDRLRDTQYF; len: 13; v_gene: TRBV29-1
CDR3aa: CASSSGQGSRQFF; len: 13; v_gene: TRBV28
CDR3aa: CATSEARTGGRETQYF; len: 16; v_gene: TRBV24-1
CDR3aa: CASSRDPGRETQYF; len: 14; v_gene: TRBV27
CDR3aa: CASSLRGQTSSYEQYF; len: 16; v_gene: TRBV18
CDR3aa: CASSLVPRNYGYTF; len: 14; v_gene: TRBV12-3/TRBV12-4
CDR3aa: CASSLMGGQETQYF; len: 14; v_gene: TRBV7-3
CDR3aa: CSVARIRGVNTEAFF; len: 15; v_gene: TRBV29-1
CDR3aa: CASSYSIPGSGYTF; len: 14; v_gene: TRBV6-5
CDR3aa: CASSTPQDRYSGNTIYF; len: 17; v_gene: TRBV18
CDR3aa: CASSYPQGSEAFF; len: 13; v_gene: TRBV6-5
CDR3aa: CASSLDQSGFTEAFF; len: 15; v_gene: TRBV5-4
CDR3aa: CASRNGGGTGELFF; len: 14; v_gene: TRBV6-1